Listed below are T cell receptor beta chains from one sample, sequenced in a study of identical twins. TCRdb reprocessed the 5' RACE reads with MiXCR, giving one entry per CDR3 protein. The table lists 1.5 million to 2 million distinct CDR3 sequences, under 35% of them singletons. Sample: cord blood. The origin of the receptors is a newborn girl in good health. The CDR3 runs from the conserved cysteine through the conserved F or W. A D gene is named only where the DNA matches it firmly. For some rows the clone size is stated as once, few or many, or as a class when expanded; others skip it.

v_call	d_call	clone_size	j_call	cdr3_aa	cdr3_nt
TRBV2	.	many	TRBJ1-5	CASSLGRLNQPQHF	TGTGCCAGCAGCCTGGGACGGTTGAATCAGCCCCAGCATTTT
TRBV6-5	.	.	TRBJ1-2	CASSYVRGVYGYTF	TGTGCCAGCAGTTACGTCAGGGGAGTCTATGGCTACACCTTC
TRBV6-5	.	.	TRBJ2-5	CASKGYQETQYF	TGTGCCAGCAAGGGCTATCAAGAGACCCAGTACTTC
TRBV3-1	TRBD1	.	TRBJ1-1	CASSPLYGQGRGNTEAFF	TGTGCCAGCAGCCCCTTGTATGGACAGGGTAGGGGGAACACTGAAGCTTTCTTT
TRBV20-1	.	.	TRBJ1-4	CSARRTASTNEKLFF	TGCAGTGCTAGGCGGACAGCCTCAACTAATGAAAAACTGTTTTTT
TRBV10-3	.	many	TRBJ2-7	CAISERDPALSSYEQYF	TGTGCCATCAGTGAACGGGACCCAGCATTAAGCTCCTACGAGCAGTACTTC
TRBV6-1	.	.	TRBJ1-5	CASTPGTNQPQHF	TGTGCCAGCACCCCAGGGACGAATCAGCCCCAGCATTTT
TRBV5-1	.	.	TRBJ2-1	CASTGRPYNEQFF	TGCGCCAGCACCGGGAGACCCTACAATGAGCAGTTCTTC
TRBV6-4	TRBD2	.	TRBJ2-3	CASSPSGLAGGPTDTQYF	TGTGCCAGCAGTCCCTCCGGACTAGCGGGGGGCCCCACAGATACGCAGTATTTT
TRBV29-1	TRBD1	few	TRBJ1-6	CSAIKQGTDNSPLHF	TGCAGCGCCATAAAACAGGGGACCGATAATTCACCCCTCCACTTT
TRBV4-1	.	.	TRBJ1-2	CASSQVYGGGYTF	TGCGCCAGCAGCCAAGTGTACGGAGGGGGCTACACCTTC